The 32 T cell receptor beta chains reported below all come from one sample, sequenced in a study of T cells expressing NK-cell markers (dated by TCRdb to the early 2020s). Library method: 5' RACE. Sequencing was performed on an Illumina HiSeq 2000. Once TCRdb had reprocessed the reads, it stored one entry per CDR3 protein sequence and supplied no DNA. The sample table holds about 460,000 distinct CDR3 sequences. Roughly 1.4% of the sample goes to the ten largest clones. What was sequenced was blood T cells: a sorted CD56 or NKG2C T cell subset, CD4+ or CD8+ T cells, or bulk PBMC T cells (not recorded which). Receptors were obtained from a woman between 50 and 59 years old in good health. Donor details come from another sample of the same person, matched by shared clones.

The CDR3 spells CASSRPGQGTGELFF. The chain recombines TRBV4-1 with TRBJ2-2; no DNA is available, so the TRBD1 call from TCRdb remains unchecked. Per the germline V gene, CDR1 is MGHRA and CDR2 is YSYEKL. This CDR3 has 15 residues.

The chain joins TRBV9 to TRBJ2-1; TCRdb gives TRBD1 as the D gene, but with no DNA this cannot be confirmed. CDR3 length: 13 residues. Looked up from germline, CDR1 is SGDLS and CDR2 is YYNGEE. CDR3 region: CASSGRQGWEQFF.

CDR3 sequence reads: CASSLVLGTNQETQYF. The chain combines TRBV5-6 with TRBJ2-5; absent DNA, TCRdb's TRBD1 call cannot be checked. The germline V gene has CDR1 SGHDT and CDR2 YYEEEE. This CDR3 spans 16 amino acids.

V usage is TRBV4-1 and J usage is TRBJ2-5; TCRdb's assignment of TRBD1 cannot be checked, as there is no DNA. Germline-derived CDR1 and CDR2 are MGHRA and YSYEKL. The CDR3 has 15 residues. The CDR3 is CASSPARSPQETQYF.

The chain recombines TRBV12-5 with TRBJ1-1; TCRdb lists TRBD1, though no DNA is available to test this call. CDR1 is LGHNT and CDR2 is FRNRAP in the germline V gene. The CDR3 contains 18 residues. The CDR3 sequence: CASGLRMGQGSKRTEAFF. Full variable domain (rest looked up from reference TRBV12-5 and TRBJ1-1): DARVTQTPRHKVTEMGQEVTMRCQPILGHNTVFWYRQTMMQGLELLAYFRNRAPLDDSGMPKDRFSAEMPDATLATLKIQPSEPRDSAVYFCASGLRMGQGSKRTEAFFGQGTRLTVV.

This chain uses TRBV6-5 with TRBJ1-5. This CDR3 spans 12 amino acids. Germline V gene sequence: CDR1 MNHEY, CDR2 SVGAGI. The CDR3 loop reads CASRQGSQPQHF.

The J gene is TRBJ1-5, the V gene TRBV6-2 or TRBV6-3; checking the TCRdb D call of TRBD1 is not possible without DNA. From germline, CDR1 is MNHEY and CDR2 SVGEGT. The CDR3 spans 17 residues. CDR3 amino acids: CASSYLDKSVRPQPQHF.

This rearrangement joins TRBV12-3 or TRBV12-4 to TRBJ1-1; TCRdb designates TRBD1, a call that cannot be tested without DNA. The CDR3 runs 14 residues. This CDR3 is CASREGGMNTEAFF.

The CDR3 loop is CASSLNAVGNEQFF. The chain employs TRBV5-1 and TRBJ2-1. CDR3 length: 14 amino acids. Germline-derived CDR1 and CDR2 are SGHRS and YFSETQ.

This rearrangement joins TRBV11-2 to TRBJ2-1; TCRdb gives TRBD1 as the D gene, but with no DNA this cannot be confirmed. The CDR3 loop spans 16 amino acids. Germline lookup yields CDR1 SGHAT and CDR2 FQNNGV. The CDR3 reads CASSLRGAGIYNEQFF. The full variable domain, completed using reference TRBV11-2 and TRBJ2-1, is EAGVAQSPRYKIIEKRQSVAFWCNPISGHATLYWYQQILGQGPKLLIQFQNNGVVDDSQLPKDRFSAERLKGVDSTLKIQPAKLEDSAVYLCASSLRGAGIYNEQFFGPGTRLTVL.

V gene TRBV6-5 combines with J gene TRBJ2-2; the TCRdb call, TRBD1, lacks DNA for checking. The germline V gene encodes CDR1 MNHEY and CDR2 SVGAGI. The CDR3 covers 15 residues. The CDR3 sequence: CASSENRDFTGELFF.

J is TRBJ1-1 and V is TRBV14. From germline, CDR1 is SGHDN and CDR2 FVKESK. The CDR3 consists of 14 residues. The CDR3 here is CASSQGSIHTEAFF.

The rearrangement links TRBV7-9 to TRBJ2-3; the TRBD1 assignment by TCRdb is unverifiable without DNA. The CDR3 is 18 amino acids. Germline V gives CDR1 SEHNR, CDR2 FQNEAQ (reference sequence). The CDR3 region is CASSPGVRTTRSTDTQYF.

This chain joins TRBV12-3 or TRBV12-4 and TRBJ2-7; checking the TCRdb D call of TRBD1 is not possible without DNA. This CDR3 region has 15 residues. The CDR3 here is CASSPLTGAYYEQYF.

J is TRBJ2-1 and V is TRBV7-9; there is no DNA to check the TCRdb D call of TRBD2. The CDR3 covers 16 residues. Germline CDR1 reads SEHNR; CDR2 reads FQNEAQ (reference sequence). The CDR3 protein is CASSQTSGRGYNEQFF.

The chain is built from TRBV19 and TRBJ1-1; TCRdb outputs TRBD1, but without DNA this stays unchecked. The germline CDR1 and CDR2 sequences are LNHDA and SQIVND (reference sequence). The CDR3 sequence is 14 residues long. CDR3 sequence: CASTLTGMNTEAFF. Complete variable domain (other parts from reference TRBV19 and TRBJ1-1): DGGITQSPKYLFRKEGQNVTLSCEQNLNHDAMYWYRQDPGQGLRLIYYSQIVNDFQKGDIAEGYSVSREKKESFPLTVTSAQKNPTAFYLCASTLTGMNTEAFFGQGTRLTVV.

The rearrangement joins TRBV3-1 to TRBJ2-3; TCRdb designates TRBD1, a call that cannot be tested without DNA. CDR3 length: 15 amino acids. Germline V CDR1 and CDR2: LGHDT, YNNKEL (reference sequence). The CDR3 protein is CASSQVSGSADTQYF.

The CDR3 loop reads CASSRTGAGPPAPYNEQFF. The chain recombines TRBV11-2 with TRBJ2-1; TCRdb's D call of TRBD2 is untestable without DNA. Germline loops: CDR1 SGHAT, CDR2 FQNNGV. The CDR3 length is 19 residues. Full variable domain (missing parts from reference TRBV11-2 and TRBJ2-1): EAGVAQSPRYKIIEKRQSVAFWCNPISGHATLYWYQQILGQGPKLLIQFQNNGVVDDSQLPKDRFSAERLKGVDSTLKIQPAKLEDSAVYLCASSRTGAGPPAPYNEQFFGPGTRLTVL.

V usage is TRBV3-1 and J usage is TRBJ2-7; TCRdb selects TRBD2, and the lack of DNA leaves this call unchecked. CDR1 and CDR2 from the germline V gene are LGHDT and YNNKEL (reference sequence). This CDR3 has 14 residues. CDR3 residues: CASSKRAGSREQYF.

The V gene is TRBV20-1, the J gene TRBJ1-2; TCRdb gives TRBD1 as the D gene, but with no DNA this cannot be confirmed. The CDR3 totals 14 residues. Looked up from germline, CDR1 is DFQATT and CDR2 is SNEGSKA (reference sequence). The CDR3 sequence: CSASSGPPRYGYTF.

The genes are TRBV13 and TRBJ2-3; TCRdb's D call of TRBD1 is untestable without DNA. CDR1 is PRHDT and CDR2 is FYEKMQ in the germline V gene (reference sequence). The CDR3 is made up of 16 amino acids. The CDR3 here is CASSLGGGRSTDTQYF.

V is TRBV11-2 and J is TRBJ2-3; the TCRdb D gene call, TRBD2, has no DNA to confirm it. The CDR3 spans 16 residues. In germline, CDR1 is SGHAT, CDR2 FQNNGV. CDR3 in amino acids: CASSFRGGGLTDTQYF.

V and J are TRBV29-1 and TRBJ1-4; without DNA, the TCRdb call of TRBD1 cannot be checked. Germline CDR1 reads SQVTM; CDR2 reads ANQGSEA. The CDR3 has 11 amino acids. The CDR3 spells CSEQVNEKLFF. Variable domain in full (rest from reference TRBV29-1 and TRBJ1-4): SAVISQKPSRDICQRGTSLTIQCQVDSQVTMMFWYRQQPGQSLTLIATANQGSEATYESGFVIDKFPISRPNLTFSTLTVSNMSPEDSSIYLCSEQVNEKLFFGSGTQLSVL.

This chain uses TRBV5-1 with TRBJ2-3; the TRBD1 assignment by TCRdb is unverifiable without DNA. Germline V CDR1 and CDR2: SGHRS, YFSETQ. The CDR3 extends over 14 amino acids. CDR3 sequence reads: CASSLDPRGDTQYF.

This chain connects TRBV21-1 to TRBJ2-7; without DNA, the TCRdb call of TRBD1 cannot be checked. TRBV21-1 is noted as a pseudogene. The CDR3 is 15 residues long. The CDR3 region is CASSKGDSDFYEQYF.

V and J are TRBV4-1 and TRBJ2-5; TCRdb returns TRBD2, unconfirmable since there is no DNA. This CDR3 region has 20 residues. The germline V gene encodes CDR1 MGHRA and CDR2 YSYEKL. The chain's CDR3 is CASSQRSGTILGEASKTQYF.

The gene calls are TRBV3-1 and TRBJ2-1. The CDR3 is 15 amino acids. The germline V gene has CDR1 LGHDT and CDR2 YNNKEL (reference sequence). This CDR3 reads CASSQDRLGGNEQFF.

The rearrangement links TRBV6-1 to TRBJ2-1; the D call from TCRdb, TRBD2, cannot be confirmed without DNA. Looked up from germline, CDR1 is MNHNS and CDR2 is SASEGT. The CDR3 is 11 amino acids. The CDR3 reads CAIQTLDEQFF.

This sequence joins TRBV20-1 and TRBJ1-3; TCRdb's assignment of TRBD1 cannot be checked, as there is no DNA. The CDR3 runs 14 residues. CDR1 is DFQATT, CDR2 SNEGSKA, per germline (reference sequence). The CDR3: CSARDPRGLDTIYF.

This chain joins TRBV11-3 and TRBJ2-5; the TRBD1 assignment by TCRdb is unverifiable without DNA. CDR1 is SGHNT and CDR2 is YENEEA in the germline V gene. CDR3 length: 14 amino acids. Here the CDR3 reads CASSLGGTEETQYF.

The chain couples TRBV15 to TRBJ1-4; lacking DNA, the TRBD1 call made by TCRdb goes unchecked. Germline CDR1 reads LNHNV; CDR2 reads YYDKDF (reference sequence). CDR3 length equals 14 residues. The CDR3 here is CATSRTGFNEKLFF.

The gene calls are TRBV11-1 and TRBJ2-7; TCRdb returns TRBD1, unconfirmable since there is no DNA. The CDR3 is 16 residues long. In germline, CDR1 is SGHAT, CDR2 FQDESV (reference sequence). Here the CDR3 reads CASSFAVGQSSYEQYF.